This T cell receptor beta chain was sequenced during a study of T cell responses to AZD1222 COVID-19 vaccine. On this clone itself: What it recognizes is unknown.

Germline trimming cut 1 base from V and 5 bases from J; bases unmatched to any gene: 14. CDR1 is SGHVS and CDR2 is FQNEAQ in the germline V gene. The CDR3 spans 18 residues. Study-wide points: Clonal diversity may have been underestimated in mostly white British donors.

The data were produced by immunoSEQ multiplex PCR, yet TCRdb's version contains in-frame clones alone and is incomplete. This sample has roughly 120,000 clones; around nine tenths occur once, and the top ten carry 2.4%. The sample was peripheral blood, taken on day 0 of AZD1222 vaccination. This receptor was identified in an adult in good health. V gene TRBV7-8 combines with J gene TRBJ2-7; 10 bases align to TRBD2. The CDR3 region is CASSLVLAGDTRGDEQYF. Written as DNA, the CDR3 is TGTGCCAGCAGCTTAGTGCTAGCGGGAGATACAAGAGGAGACGAGCAGTACTTC.